The 5 T cell receptor beta chains reported below all come from one sample, sequenced in a study of cytomegalovirus exposure and HLA in healthy donors. Primers: 60 Vbeta forward and 13 Jbeta reverse. The table came from immunoSEQ multiplex PCR; TCRdb's copy has only in-frame clones and leaves some out. The sample consists of 150,000 to 200,000 clones, approximately 85% of them appearing once. The sample comprised PBMCs. The receptors come from a woman between 50 and 59 years old in good health and CMV-seronegative.

This chain links TRBV27 with TRBJ2-1; D not certain. The CDR3 covers 15 residues. Trimming removed 2 bases at V and 3 bases at J, with 11 bases between. Germline CDR1 and CDR2: MNHEY and SMNVEV (reference sequence). CDR3 DNA: TGTGCCAGCAGTTTAGGGCCTATGCTCTACAATGAGCAGTTCTTC. Its protein is CASSLGPMLYNEQFF.

This rearrangement joins TRBV28 to TRBJ2-2; 15 bases match TRBD2. With 4 bases clipped from V and 4 bases from J, the junction kept 10 bases outside the gene matches. The CDR3 is 19 residues long. Looked up from germline, CDR1 is MDHEN and CDR2 is SYDVKM. The CDR3 nucleotides are TGTGCCAGCAGTTATTCGGGACTAGCGGGAGGTTTGGGCACCGGGGAGCTGTTTTTT. It specifies CASSYSGLAGGLGTGELFF.

This clone was seen more than once but under ten times. This chain connects TRBV2 to TRBJ2-1; D is possibly TRBD2 (7 bases). CDR3 length: 13 amino acids. The V gene lost 5 bases and the J gene lost 8 bases, with 13 bases spanning the gap. The germline V gene encodes CDR1 SNHLY and CDR2 FYNNEI. CDR3 nucleotide sequence: TGTGCCAGCAGTACCCAGGGGAGGGATGAGCAGTTCTTC. Protein: CASSTQGRDEQFF.

This chain joins TRBV28 and TRBJ1-1; TRBD1 is a possible D gene (5 bases). V was trimmed by 7 bases and J by 10 bases, leaving 16 bases between them. Per germline, CDR1 MDHEN and CDR2 SYDVKM. This CDR3 is built from 12 residues. The DNA of the CDR3 is TGTGCCAGCACCCCTCAGGGCCTGGTAGCTTTCTTT. It is translated as CASTPQGLVAFF.

This chain uses TRBV18 with TRBJ2-3, with 7 positions matching TRBD1. The germline V gene encodes CDR1 KGHSH and CDR2 LQKENI. The V segment lost 2 bases and the J segment 4 bases; nucleotides outside the gene matches: 6. The CDR3 covers 15 residues. The CDR3 region has the DNA TGTGCCAGCTCACCAAATTACAGGGGTGCAGATACGCAGTATTTT. As protein: CASSPNYRGADTQYF. Complete variable domain (other parts from reference TRBV18 and TRBJ2-3): NAGVMQNPRHLVRRRGQEARLRCSPMKGHSHVYWYRQLPEEGLKFMVYLQKENIIDESGMPKERFSAEFPKEGPSILRIQQVVRGDSAAYFCASSPNYRGADTQYFGPGTRLTVL.